This entry concerns a single T cell receptor beta chain. What this receptor recognizes is not known. Per-base qualities were not stored, and no clone one base away is much larger. Other DNA sequences from this sample encode an identical CDR3 as well. The data are from a study of STAT5B mutations in CD4+ large granular lymphocyte leukemia (dated by TCRdb to the early 2020s). For the study in its entirety: Among the healthy controls, the CDR3 'QG' motif was associated with a particular HLA allele. The purity of purified fractions was confirmed by flow cytometry on FACSCanto II or FACSVerse to exceed 95% among lymphocytes. TCRbeta repertoires of CD4+ T-cell large granular lymphocyte leukemia patients were compared with those of healthy blood donors. The investigation overall reported the following: CD4-sorted patient repertoires appeared more clonal than healthy CD4+ repertoires, and this difference persisted after removing the putative leukemic clones. The main leukemic clonotypes were found to be private to each patient, although approximately 25% of the main leukemic clonotypes were detected at low frequency in the non-leukemic repertoires of other patients. Enrichment of TRBV06-family usage was observed among the top patient clones (8/27) relative to healthy controls (2/35). The data were not HLA-matched, and the higher clonality in CD4+ T-LGLL than in CD8+ T-LGLL could be due to the relatively small sample size.

Buffy coats from around 37 blood donors, supplied by the Finnish Red Cross blood service, were used as healthy controls. All TCR-sequenced material derived from peripheral blood: patient blood samples and healthy donor buffy coats. Ficoll-Hypaque gradient centrifugation was used to isolate peripheral blood mononuclear cells. Magnetic purification was used to isolate CD4+ cells from the buffy coats of the healthy controls. Genomic DNA was extracted using the Gentra Puregene Cell and Tissue kit, and a Qubit 2.0 fluorometer was used to quantify it. V and J lose 2 bases and 1 base, and a span of 9 bases separates them. The CDR3 numbers 14 residues from cysteine through phenylalanine. Of all the DNA, just the CDR3 is kept, 42 bases in frame from base 1. For CDR1 and CDR2, the germline V gene lists SGHRS and YFSETQ. TCRbeta rearrangements were sequenced from genomic DNA using the immunoSEQ assay at survey resolution. The study's own analysis went as follows. In the TCR sequencing data, the lowest productive clonotype frequency that could be detected was 2.59 x 10-5. Analyses included only productive TCRbeta rearrangements, meaning complete and in-frame sequences. Clonality for each sample was calculated as Simpson clonality in the immunoSEQ Analyzer version 3.0. Clones were categorized by frequency as very rare, small, medium, large (1-20%) or hyperexpanded (>20%). OLGA 1.2.3 estimated generation probabilities, VDJtools produced V-gene circos plots, VDJdb was queried for specificities, and GLIPH identified CDR3 motifs. TCRdb carries this immuneACCESS record with in-frame sequences only. Its versions omit some clonotypes, under half of them owing to an unresolved V gene in the studies checked, with the rest unexplained. That table furnishes V, J and clone size, whereas the DNA furnished D and trimming. Present in this sample are about 30,000 clones, around 82% of which were seen just once. About 1.9% of the sample goes to the ten largest clones.

The sequence was obtained from a human donor in good health. Sequenced: CD4+ T cells from blood buffy coats. This sequence uses TRBV5-1 and TRBJ1-1, with TRBD1 perhaps the D gene, on 6 matching bases. CDR3 sequence: CASSLGQKNTEAFF. The nucleotide sequence is TGCGCCAGCAGCTTAGGACAGAAGAACACTGAAGCTTTCTTT.